This record concerns one T cell receptor (beta chain) sequence. Per germline, CDR1 SGHDT and CDR2 YYEEEE. Trimming took 2 bases from V and 9 from J; bases not matched to a gene: 7. This CDR3 comprises 15 residues. This sample is drawn from a study of T cell changes during pregnancy in multiple sclerosis. Data came from immunoSEQ multiplex PCR; TCRdb stores just in-frame clones and leaves some out. The table records about 54,000 clones, 91% of them present only once. The origin of this receptor is a female donor in good health, enrolled as a control in a pregnancy study. V and J are TRBV5-6 and TRBJ2-1; 11 positions match TRBD2. The source material was peripheral blood, sampled after pregnancy. The CDR3 sequence: CASSFPSGGRGEQFF. As DNA, the CDR3 is TGTGCCAGCAGCTTCCCTAGCGGGGGGCGGGGTGAGCAGTTCTTC.